Presented here are 16 T cell receptor beta chains from one specimen sequenced in a study of cytomegalovirus exposure and HLA in healthy donors. Primers: 60 Vbeta forward and 13 Jbeta reverse. The protocol was immunoSEQ multiplex PCR, while the TCRdb copy is restricted to in-frame clones and leaves out a portion. The sample shows 160,000 or so clones, about three quarters of them seen only once. Sequencing input: PBMCs. Receptor source: a female donor in good health and CMV-seronegative.

The chain couples TRBV7-2 to TRBJ1-1, with 7 bases matching TRBD1. From germline, CDR1 is SGHTA and CDR2 FQGNSA. CDR3 length: 17 residues. V was pared by 5 bases and J by 1 base, with 13 bases of the junction left unmatched. CDR3: CASSQGGQTIKNTEAFF. Written as DNA, the CDR3 is TGTGCCAGCAGCCAGGGGGGACAGACGATAAAGAACACTGAAGCTTTCTTT.

The chain combines TRBV5-1 with TRBJ1-5; 10 bases fit TRBD1. This CDR3 has 17 residues. CDR1 is SGHRS and CDR2 is YFSETQ in the germline V gene. V gave up 3 bases and J gave up 3 bases; unmatched junction bases: 9. The CDR3 DNA is TGCGCCAGCAGCTCGTCCGGGACAGGGGAAAACAATCAGCCCCAGCATTTT. This translates into CASSSSGTGENNQPQHF.

The genes are TRBV4-2 and TRBJ2-2; 9 positions match TRBD2. The CDR3 is 18 amino acids. V lost 0 bases and J lost 5; bases outside the gene matches: 10. CDR1 is LGHNA and CDR2 is YNFKEQ in the germline V gene. The CDR3 spells CASSQDLRGAGGTGELFF. CDR3 nucleotides: TGTGCCAGCAGCCAAGACCTCCGGGGGGCGGGAGGGACCGGGGAGCTGTTTTTT.

This chain links TRBV13 with TRBJ2-3, with D maybe TRBD2 (5 bases). The V end lost 3 bases, the J end lost 4 bases, and 8 bases lay between the germline ends. Germline-derived CDR1 and CDR2 are PRHDT and FYEKMQ (reference sequence). This CDR3 has 13 amino acids. The CDR3, as DNA: TGTGCCAGCAGCTTTGTGGGAGCAGATACGCAGTATTTT. It translates to CASSFVGADTQYF.

The J gene is TRBJ1-2, the V gene TRBV29-1; TRBD1 might be the D (5 bases). This CDR3 has 12 residues. Germline V CDR1 and CDR2: SQVTM, ANQGSEA. Trimming removed 7 bases from V and 3 bases from J, with 12 bases in between. For the CDR3, the DNA is TGCAGCGCCAATCAGGGTGACTATGGCTACACCTTC. This sequence encodes CSANQGDYGYTF.

The chain has TRBV27 and TRBJ1-5; no reliable D call. V was pared by 5 bases and J by 2 bases, with 10 bases between. Germline-derived CDR1 and CDR2 are MNHEY and SMNVEV (reference sequence). CDR3 length: 14 amino acids. The CDR3 region has the DNA TGTGCCAGCAGTCCCGGGGAGGGCAATCAGCCCCAGCATTTT. This encodes CASSPGEGNQPQHF.

This clone appeared a few times. The chain employs TRBV19 and TRBJ2-3, with 8 bases that match TRBD2. Losses at the gene ends were 6 bases for V and 3 bases for J; bases not matched to a gene: 11. CDR3 length: 16 residues. The germline CDR1 and CDR2 sequences are LNHDA and SQIVND (reference sequence). CDR3 in amino acids: CASSRVAGSGTDTQYF. DNA of the CDR3: TGTGCCAGTAGCCGAGTAGCGGGGAGCGGGACAGATACGCAGTATTTT.

The rearrangement links TRBV6-6 to TRBJ2-3, with 7 bases identical to TRBD2. Germline lookup yields CDR1 MNHNY and CDR2 SVGAGI (reference sequence). The CDR3 spans 14 residues. V gave up 7 bases and J gave up 1 base; unmatched junction bases: 5. CDR3 region: CASTWGGGTDTQYF. The CDR3 DNA is TGTGCCAGCACCTGGGGAGGGGGCACAGATACGCAGTATTTT.

V gene TRBV28 combines with J gene TRBJ2-5, with D possibly being TRBD1 (6 bases). The DNA end is more similar to TRBJ2-7, so the J call may be wrong. The CDR3 has 14 amino acids. Germline V gene data show CDR1 as MDHEN and CDR2 as SYDVKM. The chain's CDR3 is CASSLGAGHYEQYF. The CDR3, as DNA: TGTGCCAGCAGTTTGGGGGCAGGCCACTACGAGCAGTACTTC.

This chain connects TRBV30 to TRBJ1-5, with 7 bases matching TRBD1. In germline, CDR1 is GTSNPN, CDR2 SVGIG (reference sequence). The CDR3 extends over 14 amino acids. J gave up 0 bases and V 5 bases, and 4 bases lay outside the gene matches. The CDR3 region has the DNA TGTGCCTGGGGGGGACAGAATAGCAATCAGCCCCAGCATTTT. It specifies CAWGGQNSNQPQHF.

The J gene is TRBJ1-2, the V gene TRBV7-2, with D perhaps matching TRBD1 (5 bases). Trimming stripped 4 bases from V and 4 bases from J, with 25 bases between. This CDR3 spans 18 amino acids. Per germline, CDR1 SGHTA and CDR2 FQGNSA. CDR3 region: CASSSRPERQGLGYGYTF. CDR3 bases: TGTGCCAGCAGCTCCCGACCGGAACGCCAGGGTCTTGGCTATGGCTACACCTTC.

The rearrangement joins TRBV27 to TRBJ1-2, with D maybe TRBD1 (5 bases). CDR1 and CDR2 (germline): MNHEY, SMNVEV (reference sequence). Trimming took 2 bases from V and 4 from J, leaving 11 bases between them. The CDR3 runs to 14 residues. The CDR3 is CASSLAGPSYGYTF. The CDR3 DNA follows: TGTGCCAGCAGTTTAGCGGGACCCTCCTATGGCTACACCTTC.

This clone was counted between two and nine times. The genes are TRBV9 and TRBJ1-1; the D gene is possibly TRBD1 (6 bases). V shed 4 bases and J shed 0 bases, with 10 bases lying between them. Germline V gene lookup returns CDR1 SGDLS and CDR2 YYNGEE. This CDR3 has 14 amino acids. The CDR3, as DNA: TGTGCCAGCAGCCCGGACAGCATGAACACTGAAGCTTTCTTT. It specifies CASSPDSMNTEAFF.

The table lists this clone with a few counts. This chain joins TRBV5-4 and TRBJ2-4; D is uncertain. Germline CDR1 is SGHNT and CDR2 is YYREEE (reference sequence). This CDR3 has 15 residues. Trimming took 0 bases from V and 4 from J, leaving 11 bases between them. The DNA for the CDR3 is TGTGCCAGCAGCTTGGACCGATCAACAAAAAACATTCAGTACTTC. Residues: CASSLDRSTKNIQYF. The full variable domain, rest sourced from reference TRBV5-4 and TRBJ2-4, is ETGVTQSPTHLIKTRGQQVTLRCSSQSGHNTVSWYQQALGQGPQFIFQYYREEENGRGNFPPRFSGLQFPNYSSELNVNALELDDSALYLCASSLDRSTKNIQYFGAGTRLSVL.

The chain uses TRBV29-1 and TRBJ2-7; 14 nucleotides align to TRBD2. With 7 bases clipped from V and 9 bases from J, the junction kept 5 bases outside the gene matches. CDR3 size: 12 residues. Germline loops: CDR1 SQVTM, CDR2 ANQGSEA. CDR3 residues: CSAGTSGSVQYF. CDR3 sequence (DNA): TGCAGCGCCGGGACTAGCGGGAGTGTGCAGTACTTC.

The chain uses TRBV7-9 and TRBJ1-5; possibly TRBD1 for D (6 bases). This CDR3 has 14 residues. Germline V gene data show CDR1 as SEHNR and CDR2 as FQNEAQ (reference sequence). V gave up 5 bases and J gave up 3 bases, with 11 bases separating them. CDR3 sequence: CASSPGTLNQPQHF. DNA for the CDR3: TGTGCCAGCAGCCCCGGGACACTCAATCAGCCCCAGCATTTT. Full variable domain (remainder filled in from reference TRBV7-9 and TRBJ1-5): DTGVSQNPRHKITKRGQNVTFRCDPISEHNRLYWYRQTLGQGPEFLTYFQNEAQLEKSRLLSDRFSAERPKGSFSTLEIQRTEQGDSAMYLCASSPGTLNQPQHFGDGTRLSIL.